This TCR beta chain was sequenced for a study of T cell responses to AZD1222 COVID-19 vaccine. Broader study findings: Clonal diversity was possibly underestimated; the donors were predominantly white British and more often female.

Germline V gives CDR1 SEHNR, CDR2 FQNEAQ (reference sequence). The CDR3 is 15 amino acids. J gave up 4 bases and V 6 bases, and 11 bases lay outside the gene matches. In the case of this clone: The antigen remains unidentified.

Method: immunoSEQ multiplex PCR; TCRdb's copy keeps in-frame clones and lacks some. This sample yields about 100,000 clones, of which roughly 93% are seen a single time; 4% to 5.5% belongs to the top ten. The TCR sequence derives from an adult in good health. The specimen comprised peripheral blood, sampled on day 0 of AZD1222 vaccination. J is TRBJ1-2 and V is TRBV7-9; TRBD1 aligns across 7 bases. CDR3 sequence: CASSPGQASSYGYTF. The DNA for the CDR3 is TGTGCCAGCAGTCCCGGACAGGCCTCGAGCTATGGCTACACCTTC. Filled out from reference TRBV7-9 and TRBJ1-2, the complete variable domain reads DTGVSQNPRHKITKRGQNVTFRCDPISEHNRLYWYRQTLGQGPEFLTYFQNEAQLEKSRLLSDRFSAERPKGSFSTLEIQRTEQGDSAMYLCASSPGQASSYGYTFGSGTRLTVV.